These 3 T cell receptor beta chains originate from one sample sequenced in a study of T cell repertoires in cytomegalovirus infection. Via MiXCR, TCRdb re-called the reads, giving one row per CDR3 protein. This table holds more than 500,000 distinct CDR3 sequences, 16% found once. Material: CD8+ T cells from PBMCs. The receptors derive from a human donor in good health (CMV status not recorded). Some clones in this sample may be carry-over from other donors' samples.

This clonotype showed up many times. This rearrangement joins TRBV6-2 or TRBV6-3 to TRBJ1-1; TRBD1 might be the D (6 bases). With 0 bases removed from V and 7 bases from J, the gap between germline ends came to 9 bases. Per germline, CDR1 MNHEY and CDR2 SVGEGT. CDR3 length equals 13 residues. CDR3 bases: TGTGCCAGCAGTTACTCTGGGGGCAATGAAGCTTTCTTT. Translation: CASSYSGGNEAFF.

About this clonotype: It may be a read error: a sequence one base away is much more abundant. CDR3: CATSLSPSGTGTSSYNSPLHF. Here the CDR3 DNA reads TGTGCCACCAGCCTTAGTCCCTCCGGGACAGGGACTAGCTCCTATAATTCACCCCTCCACTTT. The V and J genes are TRBV7-2 and TRBJ1-6; 9 nucleotides agree with TRBD1. CDR1 and CDR2 (germline): SGHTA, FQGNSA. The CDR3 spans 21 residues.

This clonotype showed up many times. The rearrangement links TRBV4-1 to TRBJ2-3; D unclear. With 10 bases removed from V and 0 bases from J, the gap between germline ends came to 11 bases. CDR3 length equals 13 residues. The germline CDR1 and CDR2 sequences are MGHRA and YSYEKL. The CDR3 loop is CATSGGSTDTQYF. DNA for the CDR3: TGCGCCACCTCTGGCGGTAGCACAGATACGCAGTATTTT.